This T cell receptor (beta chain) was recorded in a study of T cells after yellow fever vaccination. By 5'RACE template switching, TCR cDNA was produced, with a universal primer site and UMIs added in the process. TCRdb called the 5' RACE reads again in MiXCR, with one record for every CDR3 protein. The sample shows about 340,000 distinct CDR3 sequences, 4% of them seen only once. Study outcomes and limitations: The secondary response was weaker, and its peak arrived faster, on day 5 versus 15. Most clones from primary vaccination were detected again post-booster (about 96% CD4, 88% CD8). Only a minor proportion of clonotypes was detected across both CD4 and CD8 compartments.

This CDR3 has 15 amino acids. V was pared by 3 bases and J by 0 bases, with 14 bases between. CDR1 is GTSNPN and CDR2 is SVGIG in the germline V gene (reference sequence). On this clonotype: Its matching antigen is unknown.

The starting material was PBMCs, obtained 5 days after the yellow fever booster vaccination. The chain carries TRBV30 and TRBJ1-1, with D unclear. This TCR was sampled from a man aged 18 to 29 who received the YFV17D yellow fever vaccine. The CDR3 region has the DNA TGTGCCTGGAGGACGACGCCAGTGATGAACACTGAAGCTTTCTTT. Residues: CAWRTTPVMNTEAFF.